This passage covers 15 T cell receptor beta chains from one sample sequenced in a study of T cells after yellow fever vaccination. A single record per CDR3 protein comes from TCRdb applying MiXCR to the 5' RACE reads. The sample consists of more than 120,000 distinct CDR3 sequences, 7.7% of them appearing once. The input for sequencing was CD4+ T cells sorted from PBMCs, taken 5 days after the yellow fever booster vaccination. The receptors shown here come from a young man who received the YFV17D yellow fever vaccine.

This clonotype was seen ten or more times. The V gene is TRBV6-5, the J gene TRBJ1-2; no clear D. V gave up 4 bases and J gave up 13 bases, with 16 bases separating them. This CDR3 is 12 amino acids long. Germline-derived CDR1 and CDR2 are MNHEY and SVGAGI. The CDR3, as DNA: TGTGCCAGCAGTTCACCCGTTGGAGGCCCCACCTTC. Its protein product is CASSSPVGGPTF.

This clonotype was recorded a few times. The J gene is TRBJ2-6, the V gene TRBV5-1; 7 bases match TRBD2. Germline V gene lookup returns CDR1 SGHRS and CDR2 YFSETQ. This CDR3 spans 16 amino acids. Trimming cost V 0 bases and J 1 base; bases outside gene matches: 1. The CDR3 sequence: CASSLEAGSGANVLTF. The CDR3 region has the DNA TGCGCCAGCAGCTTGGAAGCGGGGTCTGGGGCCAACGTCCTGACTTTC. Full variable domain (rest looked up from reference TRBV5-1 and TRBJ2-6): KAGVTQTPRYLIKTRGQQVTLSCSPISGHRSVSWYQQTPGQGLQFLFEYFSETQRNKGNFPGRFSGRQFSNSRSEMNVSTLELGDSALYLCASSLEAGSGANVLTFGAGSRLTVL.

This clonotype appeared many times. The rearrangement links TRBV12-3 or TRBV12-4 to TRBJ2-1, with D unresolved. Trimming shortened V by 5 bases and J by 4 bases, and 15 bases separated the two germline ends. This CDR3 is 15 amino acids long. This CDR3 reads CASSEKGMLYNEQFF. DNA of the CDR3: TGTGCCAGCAGTGAGAAAGGAATGCTTTACAATGAGCAGTTCTTC.

This clonotype was seen repeatedly, ten times or more. This sequence joins TRBV3-1 and TRBJ1-1, with D hard to call. V was shortened by 4 bases and J by 2 bases, with 11 bases between the two germline ends. Germline CDR1 and CDR2: LGHDT and YNNKEL (reference sequence). This CDR3 is 14 amino acids long. The DNA for the CDR3 is TGTGCCAGCAGCCTAGATTGGAGTAACACTGAAGCTTTCTTT. It codes for CASSLDWSNTEAFF.

This clonotype has ten or more counts. The CDR3 sequence is CSAQGFSFEQYF. In nucleotides, the CDR3 is TGCAGCGCCCAGGGTTTTAGCTTCGAGCAGTACTTC. The rearrangement links TRBV29-1 to TRBJ2-7, with D possibly TRBD1 on 5 matching bases. Germline values: CDR1 SQVTM, CDR2 ANQGSEA. CDR3 length equals 12 residues. V dropped 7 bases and J dropped 6 bases, with 16 bases sitting between them.

The chain joins TRBV5-4 to TRBJ2-7; 7 bases agree with TRBD2. Per germline, CDR1 SGHNT and CDR2 YYREEE (reference sequence). V lost 0 bases, J lost 3 bases, and 6 bases stayed unmatched. The CDR3 totals 15 residues. Here the CDR3 DNA reads TGTGCCAGCAGCTTGGCCGGCGGGAGTCTCTACGAGCAGTACTTC. This translates into CASSLAGGSLYEQYF.

This clonotype has ten or more counts. The V call is TRBV6-2 or TRBV6-3, the J call TRBJ1-4, with no clear D. The CDR3 loop spans 15 amino acids. Per the germline V gene, CDR1 is MNHEY and CDR2 is SVGEGT. V lost 1 base to trimming and J lost 8 bases, with 14 bases between them. The CDR3 spells CASSYFRRLGEKLFF. DNA of the CDR3: TGTGCCAGCAGTTACTTCCGGCGGCTGGGAGAAAAACTGTTTTTT.

The sample holds many counts of this clonotype. The chain links TRBV5-6 to TRBJ2-7, with D perhaps matching TRBD1 (6 bases). Germline assignment: CDR1 SGHDT and CDR2 YYEEEE. Trimming cost V 4 bases and J 3 bases, with 11 bases left between them. There are 13 residues in the CDR3. The CDR3 loop reads CASSRDTSYEQYF. The CDR3 DNA follows: TGTGCCAGCAGCAGGGACACCAGCTACGAGCAGTACTTC.

This clonotype came up many times. DNA for the CDR3: TGCGCCAGCAAGGCTAGCGGGAGTCCCTACGAGCAGTACTTC. Translation gives CASKASGSPYEQYF. The gene calls are TRBV10-2 and TRBJ2-7; the match to TRBD2 covers 10 bases. J gave up 2 bases and V 7 bases, and 5 bases lay outside the gene matches. In germline, CDR1 is WSHSY, CDR2 SAAADI. The CDR3 is 14 residues long.

This clonotype was detected ten times or more. This chain uses TRBV2 with TRBJ2-2; D is uncertain. The CDR3 is 14 amino acids. Germline V lookup: CDR1 SNHLY, CDR2 FYNNEI. V lost 0 bases to trimming and J lost 8 bases, with 10 bases between them. CDR3 coding DNA: TGTGCCAGCAGTGAAGCGCAAGTTCTGGGGGAGCTGTTTTTT. Translated, it gives CASSEAQVLGELFF.

At least ten counts were recorded for this clonotype. V and J are TRBV20-1 and TRBJ2-1, with 8 bases identical to TRBD2. Germline CDR1 and CDR2: DFQATT and SNEGSKA (reference sequence). CDR3 length equals 14 residues. J was trimmed by 3 bases and V by 3 bases; bases with no gene match: 4. The DNA of the CDR3 is TGCAGTGCTAGCGGGAGGGCCGGCTACAATGAGCAGTTCTTC. It translates to CSASGRAGYNEQFF.

This clonotype was detected ten times or more. V gene TRBV7-2 combines with J gene TRBJ2-3; the D gene is possibly TRBD2 (6 bases). The CDR3 extends over 14 amino acids. V lost 5 bases and J lost 4, with 13 bases in between. Germline lookup yields CDR1 SGHTA and CDR2 FQGNSA. The CDR3 spells CASSRGGSADTQYF. DNA of the CDR3: TGTGCCAGCAGCCGTGGGGGGTCGGCAGATACGCAGTATTTT.

This clonotype has a count of ten or more. The chain uses TRBV28 and TRBJ2-7, with 7 nucleotides matching TRBD1. The germline CDR1 and CDR2 sequences are MDHEN and SYDVKM. The J segment lost 4 bases and the V segment lost 8 bases, leaving 5 bases of the junction unmatched. The length of the CDR3 is 12 residues. The CDR3 region has the DNA TGTGCCAGCGAGGGGGCTACATACGAGCAGTACTTC. Amino acid sequence: CASEGATYEQYF.

This clonotype was detected a few times. V gene TRBV19 combines with J gene TRBJ2-4; TRBD1 agrees at 8 bases. The V gene end was trimmed by 6 bases and the J gene end by 1 base; junction bases not matched to a gene: 5. This CDR3 has 15 amino acids. CDR1 LNHDA and CDR2 SQIVND come from the germline V gene (reference sequence). CDR3 sequence (DNA): TGTGCCAGTAGCCAACGGACAGGGGCCAAAAACATTCAGTACTTC. Its protein product is CASSQRTGAKNIQYF.

This clonotype was observed a handful of times. V is TRBV25-1 and J is TRBJ2-1, with D possibly being TRBD1 or TRBD2 (5 bases each). Trimming removed 8 bases at V and 6 bases at J, with 20 bases between. CDR1 is MGHDK, CDR2 SYGVNS, per germline. This CDR3 is built from 15 residues. The DNA for the CDR3 is TGTGCCAGCTCCCCTTATAGGGGAGTCGGCAATGAGCAGTTCTTC. Its protein product is CASSPYRGVGNEQFF.